The T cell receptor beta chain under discussion was sequenced for a study of vaccination effects on CD4 cells after COVID-19. Concerning this clone: Its antigen remains unidentified.

V lost 2 bases and J 8 bases, leaving 8 bases between the germline ends. CDR1 is SGDLS, CDR2 YYNGEE, per germline. The CDR3 contains 12 residues. Ahead of sequencing, the ViraFEST assay grew antigen-specific CD4+ T cells using viral peptide pools. Subsequent to 10 days of culture, CD4+ T cells were isolated. Either the mRNA-1273 or the BNT162b2 vaccine was given to participants as two doses. Wells of roughly 2 million PBMC each were grown with 10 IU/ml IL-2 and approximately 10 ug/ml peptides. Here immunoSEQ multiplex PCR was the method, and the copy in TCRdb shows in-frame clones only, minus some. The sample holds around 81,000 clones, 60% to 85% seen once.

V is TRBV9 and J is TRBJ2-4; D is uncertain. The clonotype originates from a human donor who received a COVID-19 vaccine. Sequencing was performed on CD4+ T cells from PBMCs cultured with HCoV-OC43 spike peptides, taken after COVID-19 vaccination. The subset here: HCoV-OC43 spike overlapping peptide pool stimulation. The CDR3 bases are TGTGCCAGCAGCGTTATCGGTTACATTCAGTACTTC. Translated, it gives CASSVIGYIQYF.